The 20 T cell receptor beta chains reported below all come from one sample, sequenced in a study of control samples from healthy donors and cancer patients. Profiling relied on immunoSEQ multiplex PCR, and the TCRdb table lists in-frame clones only, not all of them. The sample consists of approximately 100,000 clones, 88% of them appearing once. Material for sequencing was blood. These TCRs come from a man aged 25 to 45 in good health.

The CDR3 bases are TGTGCCAGCAGTGACTCAATCGGACAGGGAGCTACCTATGGCTACACCTTC. Residues: CASSDSIGQGATYGYTF. This chain joins TRBV6-4 and TRBJ1-2; 8 nucleotides agree with TRBD1. Germline V gene lookup returns CDR1 MRHNA and CDR2 SNTAGT. J was trimmed by 4 bases and V by 0 bases; bases with no gene match: 10. This CDR3 comprises 17 residues.

The chain employs TRBV4-3 and TRBJ2-3; D is uncertain. Germline V gene sequence: CDR1 LGHNA, CDR2 YSLEER. The CDR3 runs 14 residues. Trimming removed 0 bases at V and 4 bases at J, with 8 bases between. The CDR3 here is CASSQDTRSDTQYF. CDR3 sequence (DNA): TGCGCCAGCAGCCAAGATACGAGGTCAGATACGCAGTATTTT.

This sequence joins TRBV2 and TRBJ1-3; D is uncertain. Germline lookup yields CDR1 SNHLY and CDR2 FYNNEI. The length of the CDR3 is 13 residues. Trimming stripped 7 bases from V and 2 bases from J, with 9 bases between. CDR3 coding DNA: TGTGCCAGCATCGTGATAACTGGAAACACCATATATTTT. Its protein is CASIVITGNTIYF.

The rearrangement links TRBV28 to TRBJ2-5; tentatively, D is TRBD2 (5 bases). The CDR3 consists of 14 residues. Trimming shortened V by 6 bases and J by 5 bases, and 16 bases separated the two germline ends. Per the germline V gene, CDR1 is MDHEN and CDR2 is SYDVKM. CDR3 coding DNA: TGTGCCAGCAGCCGCGCGTCCGGGGTGGAGACCCAGTACTTC. Encoded protein: CASSRASGVETQYF.

This CDR3 reads CASSHIQGSTYGYTF. CDR3 sequence (DNA): TGTGCCAGCAGCCATATACAGGGGTCCACCTATGGCTACACCTTC. The chain employs TRBV7-8 and TRBJ1-2; the match to TRBD1 covers 7 bases. Germline V gene sequence: CDR1 SGHVS, CDR2 FQNEAQ. The junction had 10 bases not matched to a gene; V was cut back by 5 bases and J by 4 bases. This CDR3 has 15 amino acids.

The rearrangement links TRBV5-4 to TRBJ2-3; 7 bases align to TRBD2. The CDR3 extends over 16 amino acids. Germline V gene sequence: CDR1 SGHNT, CDR2 YYREEE (reference sequence). The trim removed 2 bases at V and 0 bases at J, leaving 6 bases unmatched. The CDR3 DNA is TGTGCCAGCAGCTTTATGGCTAGCGGTAGCACAGATACGCAGTATTTT. The encoded protein is CASSFMASGSTDTQYF.

The chain uses TRBV28 and TRBJ1-3; TRBD1 is a possible D gene (5 bases). Germline V gene sequence: CDR1 MDHEN, CDR2 SYDVKM. The CDR3 totals 15 residues. The V end was cut by 1 base, the J end by 2 bases, with 9 bases between. Here the CDR3 reads CASSLSTRAGNTIYF. In DNA form, the CDR3 reads TGTGCCAGCAGTTTATCTACCAGGGCTGGAAACACCATATATTTT.

V usage is TRBV11-2 and J usage is TRBJ1-2; a weak D match, TRBD1 (5 bases). The V end was cut by 2 bases, the J end by 1 base, with 8 bases between. The CDR3 loop spans 14 amino acids. The germline gives CDR1 SGHAT, CDR2 FQNNGV. The CDR3 DNA reads TGTGCCAGCAGCTTACAGGGTGGTAACTATGGCTACACCTTC. Amino acids: CASSLQGGNYGYTF.

The J gene is TRBJ1-3, the V gene TRBV7-9, with D possibly being TRBD1 (5 bases). The CDR3 consists of 15 residues. In germline, CDR1 is SEHNR, CDR2 FQNEAQ (reference sequence). Trimming pared 6 bases from V and 0 bases from J, leaving 12 bases between. This CDR3 reads CASSSQGASGNTIYF. The CDR3 nucleotides read TGTGCCAGCAGTTCTCAGGGTGCCTCTGGAAACACCATATATTTT.

The chain is built from TRBV5-4 and TRBJ2-3; D remains ambiguous. The CDR3 has 15 residues. The germline gives CDR1 SGHNT, CDR2 YYREEE (reference sequence). Trimming took 4 bases from V and 0 from J, leaving 12 bases between them. CDR3 DNA sequence: TGTGCCAGCAGCAAAGGAGCCAGTAGCACAGATACGCAGTATTTT. It is translated as CASSKGASSTDTQYF.

The chain carries TRBV5-6 and TRBJ1-2; possibly TRBD1 for D (6 bases). Germline V gene data show CDR1 as SGHDT and CDR2 as YYEEEE. This CDR3 has 15 residues. Trimming pared 2 bases from V and 4 bases from J, leaving 15 bases between. CDR3 nucleotides: TGTGCCAGCAGCTTACCCGGACAGATTTCCTATGGCTACACCTTC. Its translation: CASSLPGQISYGYTF. The complete variable domain, with remaining parts taken from reference TRBV5-6 and TRBJ1-2, reads DAGVTQSPTHLIKTRGQQVTLRCSPKSGHDTVSWYQQALGQGPQFIFQYYEEEERQRGNFPDRFSGHQFPNYSSELNVNALLLGDSALYLCASSLPGQISYGYTFGSGTRLTVV.

The chain employs TRBV28 and TRBJ2-2, with D tentatively TRBD1 or TRBD2 (6 bases each). Looked up from germline, CDR1 is MDHEN and CDR2 is SYDVKM. The CDR3 has 16 amino acids. The ends were cut back, 7 bases at V and 3 bases at J, with 18 bases in the middle. For the CDR3, the DNA is TGTGCCAGCACTATATGGGGGGCGAAGGACACCGGGGAGCTGTTTTTT. Translated: CASTIWGAKDTGELFF.

This clone was seen once. This sequence joins TRBV6-5 and TRBJ2-1, with D unresolved. There are 12 residues in the CDR3. Trimming cost V 7 bases and J 9 bases, with 13 bases left between them. Germline CDR1 reads MNHEY; CDR2 reads SVGAGI. The CDR3 region has the DNA TGTGCCAGCACCACGTCGGGCGGTGAGCAGTTCTTC. This sequence encodes CASTTSGGEQFF.

The gene calls are TRBV7-2 and TRBJ1-6; the D gene is possibly TRBD1 (5 bases). CDR1 SGHTA and CDR2 FQGNSA come from the germline V gene. CDR3 length equals 15 residues. Trimming removed 5 bases from V and 18 bases from J, with 26 bases in between. CDR3 DNA: TGTGCCAGCAGCCCCCAGCCCGGGACCTTAAGAGTAGGCCACTTT. Protein: CASSPQPGTLRVGHF.

The chain has TRBV28 and TRBJ1-4; tentatively, D is TRBD1 (6 bases). Between the trimmed V and J ends, which lost 1 base and 7 bases, there was a span of 19 bases. The CDR3 is 17 amino acids. Germline lookup yields CDR1 MDHEN and CDR2 SYDVKM. This CDR3 reads CASSLYPSQGEGEKLFF. The DNA of the CDR3 is TGTGCCAGCAGTTTATACCCATCACAGGGAGAGGGTGAAAAACTGTTTTTT.

This clone was seen only a few times. V is TRBV11-1 and J is TRBJ1-6, with D perhaps matching TRBD1 (6 bases). Germline CDR1 SGHAT, CDR2 FQDESV (reference sequence). The CDR3 length is 12 residues. V lost 8 bases and J lost 8, with 10 bases in between. The CDR3, as DNA: TGTGCCAGCGGGACACTTCATTCACCCCTCCACTTT. Protein sequence: CASGTLHSPLHF.

V gene TRBV29-1 combines with J gene TRBJ1-1; D possibly corresponds to TRBD1 (5 bases). Trimming removed 5 bases from V and 0 bases from J, with 10 bases in between. The CDR3 totals 13 residues. CDR1 and CDR2 from the germline V gene are SQVTM and ANQGSEA. CDR3 amino acids: CSVSGRLNTEAFF. CDR3 DNA sequence: TGCAGCGTTTCGGGACGCTTGAACACTGAAGCTTTCTTT.

The chain joins TRBV4-3 to TRBJ1-1; a possible D gene is TRBD1 (6 bases). V lost 2 bases and J lost 1, with 20 bases in between. This CDR3 region has 18 residues. CDR1 is LGHNA, CDR2 YSLEER, per germline. The CDR3 nucleotides are TGCGCCAGCAGCCAACAAAGGTGGGGGGCCGGAGGGAACACTGAAGCTTTCTTT. It encodes CASSQQRWGAGGNTEAFF.

This CDR3 reads CASSNLGSGYTF. The DNA for the CDR3 is TGTGCCAGTAGTAACCTAGGAAGTGGCTACACCTTC. V gene TRBV19 combines with J gene TRBJ1-2; the D is unclear. Germline values: CDR1 LNHDA, CDR2 SQIVND (reference sequence). The CDR3 totals 12 residues. V was cut by 4 bases and J by 7 bases, with 10 bases left in between.

This chain uses TRBV13 with TRBJ1-4, with TRBD1 matching 8 bases. CDR1 and CDR2 from the germline V gene are PRHDT and FYEKMQ (reference sequence). With 3 bases clipped from V and 1 base from J, the junction kept 7 bases outside the gene matches. The CDR3 has 17 amino acids. The CDR3, as DNA: TGTGCCAGCAGCTTTGGGGGACAGGCTCGAACTAATGAAAAACTGTTTTTT. Translating gives CASSFGGQARTNEKLFF.